This TCR beta chain was recovered during a study of cytomegalovirus exposure and HLA in healthy donors. Study conclusions and caveats: Testing in vitro showed three CMV-associated chains specific for CMV antigens. The analysis excluded some indistinguishable V segments, including TRBV6-2 and TRBV6-3. When analyzed later, a missense DCLRE1C variant was found to be linked to TCR beta V- and J-gene trimming.

Germline V lookup: CDR1 WNHNN, CDR2 SYGVQD (reference sequence). The CDR3 has 13 amino acids. The ends were cut back, 5 bases at V and 3 bases at J, with 11 bases in the middle. Primers for the PCR totalled 60 Vbeta and 13 Jbeta. Assay used: immunoSEQ multiplex PCR; TCRdb lists only in-frame clones, some missing. The table lists about 70,000 clones. As to this clone: Its antigen is unknown.

The V call is TRBV10-1, the J call TRBJ2-7; tentatively, D is TRBD2 (5 bases). The TCR comes from a woman aged 25 to 45 in good health and CMV-seronegative. Input material: PBMCs. The CDR3 loop reads CASSPGSGYEQYF. CDR3 bases: TGCGCCAGCAGTCCGGGATCTGGCTACGAGCAGTACTTC.